The 2 T cell receptor beta chains below come from one sample, sequenced in a study of pediatric ulcerative colitis. The table came from immunoSEQ multiplex PCR; TCRdb's copy has only in-frame clones and leaves some out. This table has tens of thousands of clones, 86% appearing once. Sequenced sample: blood. The source is a boy under 18 with severe ulcerative colitis.

This clone appeared a few times. The chain is built from TRBV4-1 and TRBJ1-2; D is possibly TRBD1 (6 bases). CDR1 and CDR2 from the germline V gene are MGHRA and YSYEKL. The CDR3 is 14 amino acids. Trimming shortened V by 0 bases and J by 6 bases, and 11 bases separated the two germline ends. The CDR3 here is CASSQDHRDHGYTF. The CDR3 coding sequence is TGCGCCAGCAGCCAAGATCACAGGGACCATGGCTACACCTTC.

This sequence joins TRBV15 and TRBJ2-2; 9 positions agree with TRBD1. The junction had 5 bases not matched to a gene; V was cut back by 8 bases and J by 1 base. Germline V gene lookup returns CDR1 LNHNV and CDR2 YYDKDF (reference sequence). The CDR3 has 15 residues. The CDR3 is CATQQGAVNTGELFF. The CDR3 DNA reads TGTGCCACCCAACAGGGGGCCGTGAACACCGGGGAGCTGTTTTTT.